This T cell receptor beta chain emerged from a study of CXCR3-negative and CXCR3-positive naive CD8 T cells. Study-wide results and limits: Naive cells positive for CXCR3 carried more hydrophobic TRB CDR3s than CXCR3-negative ones.

Each TRB cDNA library was prepared by 5' RACE (with UMI labels). TCRdb reanalyzed the 5' RACE reads, giving one entry per CDR3 protein sequence and no DNA. Here the sample table reports some 140,000 distinct CDR3 sequences. Worth noting for this clonotype: Its antigen is unknown.

The receptor was derived from a human donor in good health. Some clones in this sample may be carry-over from other donors' samples. Specimen: naive CXCR3+ CD8+ T cells from blood. Indicated subset: CD45RO-CCR7+CD27+CD95- naive CD8+ T cells expressing CXCR3 (TNR3+).

The CDR3 here is CASSSGTQSYEQYF. V and J are TRBV27 and TRBJ2-7; TCRdb returns TRBD1, unconfirmable since there is no DNA. The CDR3 extends over 14 amino acids. CDR1 and CDR2 from the germline V gene are MNHEY and SMNVEV (reference sequence).